This T cell receptor (beta chain) was identified during a study of blood T cell repertoires in COVID-19. Across the study: T cells, B-cell-depleted T cells, or PBMCs provided the cDNA or gDNA that served as material.

V lost 1 base to trimming and J lost 6 bases; unmatched junction nucleotides: 12. From germline, CDR1 is LNHDA and CDR2 SQIVND (reference sequence). CDR3 length equals 18 residues. Per the original data handling: Reference gene primer amplification in the assay estimated nucleated cell counts. Some clones are missing from TCRdb's copy, which holds only in-frame ones; the method was immunoSEQ multiplex PCR. The DNA gave D and trimming, while V, J and clone size come from that table. The table includes 250,000 to 300,000 clones, approximately 90% detected once. Sequenced material: peripheral blood. The rearrangement joins TRBV19 to TRBJ2-2; 9 nucleotides align to TRBD1. This clonotype originated in a woman in her thirties or forties who had recovered from COVID-19. The CDR3 loop reads CASSIGQHRGRFAGELFF. In DNA form, the CDR3 reads TGTGCCAGTAGTATAGGCCAACACAGGGGGCGCTTTGCCGGGGAGCTGTTTTTT. The whole variable domain, remainder taken from reference TRBV19 and TRBJ2-2, is DGGITQSPKYLFRKEGQNVTLSCEQNLNHDAMYWYRQDPGQGLRLIYYSQIVNDFQKGDIAEGYSVSREKKESFPLTVTSAQKNPTAFYLCASSIGQHRGRFAGELFFGEGSRLTVL.